The 10 T cell receptor beta chains reported below all come from one sample, sequenced in a study of blood T cell repertoires in COVID-19. Clones were read by immunoSEQ multiplex PCR, and TCRdb kept only the in-frame ones, dropping some. In the table there are approximately 93,000 clones, more than 75% of which are singletons. Sequenced: peripheral blood. The source is a human donor in a cohort sampled during active COVID-19.

CDR3: CASSLGLSDEQFF. The CDR3 bases are TGCGCCAGCAGCTTAGGACTTTCTGATGAGCAGTTCTTC. J is TRBJ2-1 and V is TRBV5-1; weak D call: TRBD2 (5 bases). The CDR3 loop spans 13 amino acids. CDR1 and CDR2 from the germline V gene are SGHRS and YFSETQ. Deletions cut 2 bases from V and 8 bases from J, with 11 bases between.

V usage is TRBV7-2 and J usage is TRBJ2-7; 7 bases agree with TRBD2. Losses at the gene ends were 7 bases for V and 2 bases for J; bases not matched to a gene: 11. Germline V lookup: CDR1 SGHTA, CDR2 FQGNSA. The length of the CDR3 is 15 residues. The CDR3 reads CASTTSTSRAYEQYF. CDR3 bases: TGTGCCAGCACGACCTCGACTAGCCGAGCCTACGAGCAGTACTTC. Full variable domain (missing parts from reference TRBV7-2 and TRBJ2-7): GAGVSQSPSNKVTEKGKDVELRCDPISGHTALYWYRQSLGQGLEFLIYFQGNSAPDKSGLPSDRFSAERTGGSVSTLTIQRTQQEDSAVYLCASTTSTSRAYEQYFGPGTRLTVT.

This clone was detected only once. The chain employs TRBV10-3 and TRBJ2-7; 11 nucleotides match TRBD2. The length of the CDR3 is 13 residues. Unmatched junction bases numbered 4, after V lost 8 bases and J lost 4 bases. Germline CDR1 is ENHRY and CDR2 is SYGVKD. CDR3: CAISGTSGYEQYF. As DNA, the CDR3 is TGTGCCATCTCCGGGACTAGCGGATACGAGCAGTACTTC.

J is TRBJ1-5 and V is TRBV28; D is unclear. V was clipped by 6 bases and J by 11 bases, with 14 bases between them. This CDR3 has 12 amino acids. CDR1 MDHEN and CDR2 SYDVKM come from the germline V gene. CDR3 sequence (DNA): TGTGCCAGCAGCCCGCACGAGGGTACCCAGCATTTT. Encoded protein: CASSPHEGTQHF.

This clone was observed a single time. This chain uses TRBV28 with TRBJ2-1; TRBD1 aligns across 7 bases. The length of the CDR3 is 14 residues. Per germline, CDR1 MDHEN and CDR2 SYDVKM. The junction had 6 bases not matched to a gene; V was cut back by 5 bases and J by 5 bases. The CDR3 DNA reads TGTGCCAGCAGTCCCTACAGGGGAGACAATGAGCAGTTCTTC. Protein product: CASSPYRGDNEQFF.

The V gene is TRBV7-9, the J gene TRBJ2-7; a weak D match, TRBD1 (5 bases). The length of the CDR3 is 14 residues. CDR1 is SEHNR and CDR2 is FQNEAQ in the germline V gene (reference sequence). Trimming took off 1 base at V and 4 bases at J, with 11 bases between the two ends. CDR3: CASSLVGAVYEQYF. DNA for the CDR3: TGTGCCAGCAGCTTAGTTGGGGCAGTTTACGAGCAGTACTTC.

This chain uses TRBV19 with TRBJ2-7, with 11 positions matching TRBD1. J was trimmed by 0 bases and V by 3 bases; bases with no gene match: 4. Germline assignment: CDR1 LNHDA and CDR2 SQIVND (reference sequence). CDR3 size: 16 residues. CDR3 coding DNA: TGTGCCAGTAGTATGGGGGACAGGGGGATCTCCTACGAGCAGTACTTC. It codes for CASSMGDRGISYEQYF.

The rearrangement joins TRBV24-1 to TRBJ1-2; D might be TRBD1 (5 bases). CDR1 and CDR2 (germline): KGHDR, SFDVKD. V was shortened by 2 bases and J by 8 bases, with 14 bases between the two germline ends. This CDR3 spans 14 amino acids. CDR3 bases: TGTGCCACCAGTGATTCTCCAGGGTGGCGCGGCTACACCTTC. Its translation: CATSDSPGWRGYTF.

The chain uses TRBV7-2 and TRBJ1-2; 9 bases match TRBD1. The trim removed 5 bases at V and 5 bases at J, leaving 6 bases unmatched. The germline V gene has CDR1 SGHTA and CDR2 FQGNSA. The length of the CDR3 is 14 residues. The CDR3 region is CASSTGQGGYGYTF. Written as DNA, the CDR3 is TGTGCCAGCAGCACGGGACAGGGAGGTTATGGCTACACCTTC.

The V and J genes are TRBV5-1 and TRBJ2-1; TRBD2 matches 12 bases. With 4 bases clipped from V and 7 bases from J, the junction kept 3 bases outside the gene matches. This CDR3 has 14 residues. Germline lookup yields CDR1 SGHRS and CDR2 YFSETQ. The CDR3 region is CASSPGTSGNEQFF. CDR3 DNA sequence: TGCGCCAGCAGCCCAGGGACTAGCGGGAATGAGCAGTTCTTC.